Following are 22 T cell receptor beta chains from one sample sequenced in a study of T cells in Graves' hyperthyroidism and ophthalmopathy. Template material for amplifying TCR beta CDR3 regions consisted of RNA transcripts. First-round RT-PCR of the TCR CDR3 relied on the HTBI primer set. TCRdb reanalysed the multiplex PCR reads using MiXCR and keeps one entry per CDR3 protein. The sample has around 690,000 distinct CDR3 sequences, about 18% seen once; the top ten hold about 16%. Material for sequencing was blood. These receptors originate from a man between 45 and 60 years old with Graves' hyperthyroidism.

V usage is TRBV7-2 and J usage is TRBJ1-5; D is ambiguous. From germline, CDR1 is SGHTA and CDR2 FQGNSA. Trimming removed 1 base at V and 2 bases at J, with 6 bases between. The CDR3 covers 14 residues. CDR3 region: CASSLVRGNQPQHF. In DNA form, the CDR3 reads TGTGCCAGCAGCTTAGTCCGCGGCAATCAGCCCCAGCATTTT. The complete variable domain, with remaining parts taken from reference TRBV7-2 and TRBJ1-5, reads GAGVSQSPSNKVTEKGKDVELRCDPISGHTALYWYRQSLGQGLEFLIYFQGNSAPDKSGLPSDRFSAERTGGSVSTLTIQRTQQEDSAVYLCASSLVRGNQPQHFGDGTRLSIL.

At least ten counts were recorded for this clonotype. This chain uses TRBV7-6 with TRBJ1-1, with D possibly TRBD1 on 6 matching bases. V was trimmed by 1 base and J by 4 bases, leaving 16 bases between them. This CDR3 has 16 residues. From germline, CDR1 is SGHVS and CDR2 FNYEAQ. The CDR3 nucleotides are TGTGCCAGCAGCTTAGGCGCTAGGGGGGGCGTCACTGAAGCTTTCTTT. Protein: CASSLGARGGVTEAFF.

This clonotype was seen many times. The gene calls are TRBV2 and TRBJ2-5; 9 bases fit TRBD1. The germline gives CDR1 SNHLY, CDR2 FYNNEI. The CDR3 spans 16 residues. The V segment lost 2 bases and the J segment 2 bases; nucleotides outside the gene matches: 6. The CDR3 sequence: CASSEIGDREQETQYF. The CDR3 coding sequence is TGTGCCAGCAGTGAAATAGGGGACAGGGAGCAAGAGACCCAGTACTTC. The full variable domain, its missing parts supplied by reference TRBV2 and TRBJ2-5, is EPEVTQTPSHQVTQMGQEVILRCVPISNHLYFYWYRQILGQKVEFLVSFYNNEISEKSEIFDDQFSVERPDGSNFTLKIRSTKLEDSAMYFCASSEIGDREQETQYFGPGTRLLVL.

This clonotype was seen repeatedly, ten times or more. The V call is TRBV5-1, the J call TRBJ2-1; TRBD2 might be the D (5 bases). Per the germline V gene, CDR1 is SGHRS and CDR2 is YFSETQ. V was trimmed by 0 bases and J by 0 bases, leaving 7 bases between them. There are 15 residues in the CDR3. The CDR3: CASSLDEGSYNEQFF. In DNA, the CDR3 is TGCGCCAGCAGCTTGGACGAGGGCTCCTACAATGAGCAGTTCTTC.

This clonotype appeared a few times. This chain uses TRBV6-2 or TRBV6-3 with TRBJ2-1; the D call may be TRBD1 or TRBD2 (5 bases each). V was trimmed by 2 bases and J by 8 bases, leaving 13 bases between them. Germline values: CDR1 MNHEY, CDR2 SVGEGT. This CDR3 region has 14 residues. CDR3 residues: CASSYGAGGDEQFF. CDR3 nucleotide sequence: TGTGCCAGCAGTTACGGGGCAGGAGGCGATGAGCAGTTCTTC.

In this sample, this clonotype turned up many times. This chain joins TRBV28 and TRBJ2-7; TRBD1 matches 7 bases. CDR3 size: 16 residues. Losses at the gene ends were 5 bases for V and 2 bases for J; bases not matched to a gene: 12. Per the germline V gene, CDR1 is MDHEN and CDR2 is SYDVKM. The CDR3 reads CASSPRRQGVTYEQYF. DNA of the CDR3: TGTGCCAGCAGTCCCCGTAGACAGGGCGTAACCTACGAGCAGTACTTC.

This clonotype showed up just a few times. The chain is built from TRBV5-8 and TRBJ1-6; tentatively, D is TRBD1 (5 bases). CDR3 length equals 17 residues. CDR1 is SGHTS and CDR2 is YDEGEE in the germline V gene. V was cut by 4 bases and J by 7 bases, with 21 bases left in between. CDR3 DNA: TGTGCCAGCAGCCACTTCACGCAGACAGACTGGAATTCACCCCTCCACTTT. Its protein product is CASSHFTQTDWNSPLHF.

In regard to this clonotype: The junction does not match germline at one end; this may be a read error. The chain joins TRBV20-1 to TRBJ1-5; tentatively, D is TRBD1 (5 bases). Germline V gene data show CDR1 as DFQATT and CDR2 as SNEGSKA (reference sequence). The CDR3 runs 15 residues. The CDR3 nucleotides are TGCAGTGCTAGACGGGACCCGAATAGCAAGCAGCCCCAGCATTTT. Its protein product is CSARRDPNSKQPQHF.

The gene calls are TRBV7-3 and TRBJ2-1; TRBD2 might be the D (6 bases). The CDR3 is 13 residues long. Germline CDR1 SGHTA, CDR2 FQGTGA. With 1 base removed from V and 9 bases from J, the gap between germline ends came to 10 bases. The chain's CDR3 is CASSLSGVGEQFF. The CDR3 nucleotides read TGTGCCAGCAGCTTAAGCGGGGTCGGTGAGCAGTTCTTC. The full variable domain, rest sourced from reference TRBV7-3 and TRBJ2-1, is GAGVSQTPSNKVTEKGKYVELRCDPISGHTALYWYRQSLGQGPEFLIYFQGTGAADDSGLPNDRFFAVRPEGSVSTLKIQRTERGDSAVYLCASSLSGVGEQFFGPGTRLTVL.

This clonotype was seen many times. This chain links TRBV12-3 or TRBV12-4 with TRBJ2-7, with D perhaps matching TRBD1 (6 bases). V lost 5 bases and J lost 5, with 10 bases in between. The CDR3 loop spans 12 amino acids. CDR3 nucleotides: TGTGCCAGCAGTAGTTGGGGGCACGAGCAGTACTTC. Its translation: CASSSWGHEQYF.

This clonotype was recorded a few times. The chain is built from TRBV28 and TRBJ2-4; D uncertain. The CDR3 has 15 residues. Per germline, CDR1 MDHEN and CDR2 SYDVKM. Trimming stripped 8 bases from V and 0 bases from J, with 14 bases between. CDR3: CASGTQELAKNIQYF. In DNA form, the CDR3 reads TGTGCCAGCGGTACTCAGGAGTTAGCCAAAAACATTCAGTACTTC.

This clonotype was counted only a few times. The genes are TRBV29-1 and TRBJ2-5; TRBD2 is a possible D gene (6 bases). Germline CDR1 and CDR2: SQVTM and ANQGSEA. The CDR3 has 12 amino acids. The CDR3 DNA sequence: TGCAGTGGCTGGGGGGTACGGGAGACCCAGTACTTC. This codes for CSGWGVRETQYF. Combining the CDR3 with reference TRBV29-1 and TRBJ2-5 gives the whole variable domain SAVISQKPSRDICQRGTSLTIQCQVDSQVTMMFWYRQQPGQSLTLIATANQGSEATYESGFVIDKFPISRPNLTFSTLTVSNMSPEDSSIYLCSGWGVRETQYFGPGTRLLVL.

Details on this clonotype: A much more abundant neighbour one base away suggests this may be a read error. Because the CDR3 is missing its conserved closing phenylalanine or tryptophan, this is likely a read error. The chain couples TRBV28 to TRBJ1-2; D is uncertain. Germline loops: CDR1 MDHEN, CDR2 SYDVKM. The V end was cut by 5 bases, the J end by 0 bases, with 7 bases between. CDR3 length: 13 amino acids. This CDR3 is CASSEGTNYGYTL. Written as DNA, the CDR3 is TGTGCCAGCAGTGAAGGGACTAACTATGGCTACACCCTC.

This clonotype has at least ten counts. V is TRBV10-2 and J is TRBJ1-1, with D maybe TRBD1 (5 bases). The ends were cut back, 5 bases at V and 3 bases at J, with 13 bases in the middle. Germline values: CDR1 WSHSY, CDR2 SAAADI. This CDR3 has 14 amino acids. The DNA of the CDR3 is TGCGCCAGCAGTTGGAAGGGGTACCACACTGAAGCTTTCTTT. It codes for CASSWKGYHTEAFF.

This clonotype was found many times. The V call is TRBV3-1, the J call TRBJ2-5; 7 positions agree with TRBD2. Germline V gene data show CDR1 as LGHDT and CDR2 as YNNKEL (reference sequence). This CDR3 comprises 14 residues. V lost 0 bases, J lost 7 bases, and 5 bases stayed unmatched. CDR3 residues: CASSQDLAAVTQYF. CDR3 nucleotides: TGTGCCAGCAGCCAAGATCTAGCGGCTGTGACCCAGTACTTC.

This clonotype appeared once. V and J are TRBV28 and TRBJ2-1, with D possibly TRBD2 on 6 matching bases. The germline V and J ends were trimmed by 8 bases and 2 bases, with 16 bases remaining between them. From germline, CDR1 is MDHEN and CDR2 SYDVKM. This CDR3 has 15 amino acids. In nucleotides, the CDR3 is TGTGCCAGCTACGGTTACGCTAGCGCCTACAATGAGCAGTTCTTC. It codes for CASYGYASAYNEQFF.

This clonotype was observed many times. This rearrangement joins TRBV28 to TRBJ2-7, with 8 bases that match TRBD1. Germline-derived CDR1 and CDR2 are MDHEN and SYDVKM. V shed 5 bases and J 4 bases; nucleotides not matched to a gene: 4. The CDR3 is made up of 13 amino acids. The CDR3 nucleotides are TGTGCCAGCAGTGTGGACAGGGCGTACGAGCAGTACTTC. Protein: CASSVDRAYEQYF.

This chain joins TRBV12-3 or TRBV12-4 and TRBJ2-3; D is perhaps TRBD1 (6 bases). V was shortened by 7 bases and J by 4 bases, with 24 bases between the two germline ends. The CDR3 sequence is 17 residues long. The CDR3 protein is CASTTEQGRWRADTQYF. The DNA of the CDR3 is TGTGCCAGCACCACCGAACAGGGAAGGTGGAGAGCAGATACGCAGTATTTT.

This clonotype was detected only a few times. CDR3 loop: CASSLNRGGNDEQYF. The CDR3 DNA follows: TGTGCCAGCTCACTGAACAGGGGTGGGAACGACGAGCAGTACTTC. The chain employs TRBV18 and TRBJ2-7; 7 nucleotides line up with TRBD1. Germline lookup yields CDR1 KGHSH and CDR2 LQKENI. J lost 5 bases, V lost 4 bases, and 11 bases had no gene match. The length of the CDR3 is 15 residues.

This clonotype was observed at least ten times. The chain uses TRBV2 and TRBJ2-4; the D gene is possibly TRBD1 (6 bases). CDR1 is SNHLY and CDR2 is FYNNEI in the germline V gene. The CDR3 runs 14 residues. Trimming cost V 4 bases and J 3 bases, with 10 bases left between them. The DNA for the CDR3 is TGTGCCAGCAGTGCCACGGGACACAAAAACATTCAGTACTTC. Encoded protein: CASSATGHKNIQYF.

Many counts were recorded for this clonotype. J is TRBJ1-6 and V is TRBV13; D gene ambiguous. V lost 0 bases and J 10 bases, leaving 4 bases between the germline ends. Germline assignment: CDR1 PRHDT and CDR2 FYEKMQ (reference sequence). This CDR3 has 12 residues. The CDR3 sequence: CASSLGSSPLHF. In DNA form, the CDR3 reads TGTGCCAGCAGCTTAGGCAGCTCACCCCTCCACTTT.

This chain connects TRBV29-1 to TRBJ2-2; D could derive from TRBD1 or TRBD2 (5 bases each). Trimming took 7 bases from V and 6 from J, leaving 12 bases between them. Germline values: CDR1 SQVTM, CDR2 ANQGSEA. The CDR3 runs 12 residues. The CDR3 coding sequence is TGCAGCGGGGGACCATTCTCCGGGGAGCTGTTTTTT. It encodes CSGGPFSGELFF.